The 27 T cell receptor beta chains reported below all come from one sample, sequenced in a study of blood T cell repertoires in COVID-19. TCRdb's table, derived via immunoSEQ multiplex PCR, lists solely in-frame clones and lacks some. Seen here are more than 70,000 clones, about 86% observed once, and the top ten hold 20% to 25%. The sequencing sample was made of peripheral blood. These receptors all stem from a woman at least 80 years old in a cohort sampled during active or convalescent COVID-19.

This chain connects TRBV7-9 to TRBJ1-5, with 10 positions matching TRBD1. Germline trimming cut 5 bases from V and 7 bases from J; bases unmatched to any gene: 8. Germline-derived CDR1 and CDR2 are SEHNR and FQNEAQ (reference sequence). The CDR3 contains 15 residues. DNA for the CDR3: TGTGCCAGCAGCCTAGGGACAGGGGTTTTCCAGCCCCAGCATTTT. Translation gives CASSLGTGVFQPQHF. The variable domain in full, with the rest retrieved from reference TRBV7-9 and TRBJ1-5, is DTGVSQNPRHKITKRGQNVTFRCDPISEHNRLYWYRQTLGQGPEFLTYFQNEAQLEKSRLLSDRFSAERPKGSFSTLEIQRTEQGDSAMYLCASSLGTGVFQPQHFGDGTRLSIL.

The chain links TRBV19 to TRBJ1-5; 10 bases fit TRBD1. Trimming took 10 bases from V and 2 from J; bases not matched to a gene: 11. In germline, CDR1 is LNHDA, CDR2 SQIVND (reference sequence). The CDR3 runs 16 residues. CDR3 protein: CATGTGESRGNQPQHF. CDR3 in DNA: TGTGCCACCGGGACAGGGGAAAGTCGTGGCAATCAGCCCCAGCATTTT. Complete variable domain (other parts from reference TRBV19 and TRBJ1-5): DGGITQSPKYLFRKEGQNVTLSCEQNLNHDAMYWYRQDPGQGLRLIYYSQIVNDFQKGDIAEGYSVSREKKESFPLTVTSAQKNPTAFYLCATGTGESRGNQPQHFGDGTRLSIL.

In its sample, this clone was seen once. The V gene is TRBV12-5, the J gene TRBJ1-1; D uncertain. The CDR3 loop spans 12 amino acids. CDR1 and CDR2 from the germline V gene are LGHNT and FRNRAP. V lost 2 bases and J lost 6, with 7 bases in between. Here the CDR3 reads CASGLSPSEAFF. In DNA form, the CDR3 reads TGTGCTAGTGGTTTGTCCCCTTCTGAAGCTTTCTTT.

The rearrangement joins TRBV10-1 to TRBJ1-1, with 8 bases lining up with TRBD1. The CDR3 runs to 16 residues. Losses at the gene ends were 4 bases for V and 5 bases for J; bases not matched to a gene: 12. CDR1 and CDR2 (germline): WNHNN, SYGVQD (reference sequence). The CDR3 spells CASSVRPGGVYTEAFF. DNA of the CDR3: TGCGCCAGCAGTGTGAGGCCAGGGGGCGTCTATACTGAAGCTTTCTTT.

This clone turned up a few times. The V gene is TRBV5-1, the J gene TRBJ2-7, with 8 bases aligning to TRBD1. Trimming took 0 bases from V and 0 from J; bases not matched to a gene: 2. Germline CDR1 SGHRS, CDR2 YFSETQ. The CDR3 is made up of 15 amino acids. The CDR3 sequence is CASSLDRGSSYEQYF. The CDR3 DNA sequence: TGCGCCAGCAGCTTGGACAGGGGGAGCTCCTACGAGCAGTACTTC.

The chain uses TRBV11-3 and TRBJ2-2; 8 nucleotides agree with TRBD1. After removal of 9 bases from V and 1 base from J, the junction contained 10 bases not matched to a gene. CDR3 length: 16 amino acids. Germline V gives CDR1 SGHNT, CDR2 YENEEA. The CDR3 nucleotides read TGTGCCAGTCAAATCACAGGGGGAGTGAACACCGGGGAGCTGTTTTTT. Amino acid sequence: CASQITGGVNTGELFF.

The chain has TRBV19 and TRBJ1-1; TRBD1 aligns across 7 bases. There are 14 residues in the CDR3. J was trimmed by 0 bases and V by 4 bases; bases with no gene match: 2. CDR1 is LNHDA, CDR2 SQIVND, per germline (reference sequence). The CDR3 region is CASSTQGLNTEAFF. CDR3 in DNA: TGTGCCAGTAGTACACAGGGGCTGAACACTGAAGCTTTCTTT.

The gene calls are TRBV13 and TRBJ2-3; perhaps TRBD1 as D (6 bases). The V gene's germline CDR1 is PRHDT and CDR2 FYEKMQ (reference sequence). CDR3 length: 18 amino acids. V was cut by 1 base and J by 6 bases, with 23 bases left in between. The CDR3 sequence: CASSLVTRTVRLLDTQYF. The CDR3 DNA sequence: TGTGCCAGCAGCTTAGTAACCCGGACAGTCCGCCTTCTGGATACGCAGTATTTT.

V usage is TRBV5-1 and J usage is TRBJ2-1; tentative D call: TRBD2 (6 bases). V lost 3 bases and J 4 bases, leaving 17 bases between the germline ends. The CDR3 covers 16 residues. Germline V gives CDR1 SGHRS, CDR2 YFSETQ. The CDR3 reads CASSSTVGGAYNEQFF. In DNA form, the CDR3 reads TGCGCCAGCAGCTCGACAGTCGGAGGGGCTTACAATGAGCAGTTCTTC.

This chain uses TRBV2 with TRBJ2-1, with 10 positions matching TRBD2. This CDR3 contains 16 residues. Unmatched junction bases numbered 9, after V lost 5 bases and J lost 5 bases. Looked up from germline, CDR1 is SNHLY and CDR2 is FYNNEI. The CDR3 DNA reads as TGTGCCAGCAGTAACGAGCTGGGACTAGCGAACAATGAGCAGTTCTTC. It is translated as CASSNELGLANNEQFF.

This chain joins TRBV28 and TRBJ1-2; D possibly corresponds to TRBD1 (6 bases). Germline loops: CDR1 MDHEN, CDR2 SYDVKM. The CDR3 runs to 14 residues. Trimming cost V 8 bases and J 6 bases, with 19 bases left between them. The CDR3 DNA sequence: TGTGCCAGCTGGACACAGGGAACCCTGAATGGCTACACCTTC. This codes for CASWTQGTLNGYTF.

The chain is built from TRBV10-3 and TRBJ2-3, with 7 bases fitting TRBD2. The junction had 15 bases not matched to a gene; V was cut back by 7 bases and J by 5 bases. CDR1 and CDR2 (germline): ENHRY, SYGVKD. This CDR3 contains 16 residues. CDR3 protein: CAITAGEKARGDTQYF. The CDR3 DNA sequence: TGTGCCATCACTGCGGGAGAAAAGGCTAGGGGAGATACGCAGTATTTT.

The chain has TRBV6-5 and TRBJ2-3, with D possibly being TRBD1 (7 bases). The CDR3 is made up of 11 amino acids. CDR1 is MNHEY, CDR2 SVGAGI, per germline. V lost 7 bases and J 8 bases, leaving 10 bases between the germline ends. The CDR3 here is CASTQGGTQYF. CDR3 bases: TGTGCCAGCACCCAGGGGGGTACGCAGTATTTT.

The CDR3 protein is CASSSTGLAGANVLTF. The CDR3 DNA is TGTGCCAGCAGTTCCACAGGGTTGGCTGGGGCCAACGTCCTGACTTTC. The chain combines TRBV7-3 with TRBJ2-6; D may be TRBD1 (6 bases). Germline V gene sequence: CDR1 SGHTA, CDR2 FQGTGA. The CDR3 runs 16 residues. Trimming cost V 6 bases and J 2 bases, with 14 bases left between them.

The rearrangement uses TRBV5-1 and TRBJ1-5, with TRBD1 matching 8 bases. Unmatched junction bases numbered 3, after V lost 0 bases and J lost 4 bases. The CDR3 has 15 residues. Germline CDR1 and CDR2: SGHRS and YFSETQ. CDR3 sequence reads: CASSLADRANQPQHF. In nucleotides, the CDR3 is TGCGCCAGCAGCTTGGCGGACAGGGCAAATCAGCCCCAGCATTTT.

This clone showed up just once. The chain joins TRBV4-1 to TRBJ2-1, with TRBD1 as a possible D gene (6 bases). The CDR3 totals 14 residues. Trimming cost V 4 bases and J 10 bases, with 17 bases left between them. Germline CDR1 and CDR2: MGHRA and YSYEKL. CDR3 protein: CASSPRTGILEQFF. DNA for the CDR3: TGCGCCAGCAGCCCGAGAACAGGGATACTGGAGCAGTTCTTC.

The CDR3 is CASSQRGLAGAETQYF. CDR3 sequence (DNA): TGTGCCAGCAGCCAAAGGGGACTAGCGGGAGCAGAGACCCAGTACTTC. This sequence joins TRBV3-1 (or the pseudogene TRBV3-2) and TRBJ2-5; 14 bases match TRBD2. Germline V gives CDR1 LGHDT, CDR2 YNNKEL (reference sequence). Trimming cost V 2 bases and J 4 bases; bases outside gene matches: 3. This CDR3 spans 16 amino acids.

The chain employs TRBV28 and TRBJ1-6; no firm D call. Trimming shortened V by 3 bases and J by 9 bases, and 12 bases separated the two germline ends. CDR3 size: 14 residues. CDR1 is MDHEN and CDR2 is SYDVKM in the germline V gene. The CDR3 protein is CASSLAGHGSPLHF. The CDR3 DNA is TGTGCCAGCAGTTTGGCGGGTCACGGTTCACCCCTCCACTTT.

CDR3 bases: TGTGCCAGCAGTGGGAGAAGCTCCTACAATGAGCAGTTCTTC. Amino acid sequence: CASSGRSSYNEQFF. The V call is TRBV7-9, the J call TRBJ2-1, with D possibly being TRBD2 (5 bases). Germline V gene lookup returns CDR1 SEHNR and CDR2 FQNEAQ (reference sequence). This CDR3 spans 14 amino acids. The V and J ends lost 6 bases and 0 bases respectively, with 9 bases between them.

The chain is built from TRBV4-2 and TRBJ2-7, with TRBD2 matching over 8 bases. The CDR3 has 14 residues. The J segment lost 0 bases and the V segment lost 4 bases, leaving 2 bases of the junction unmatched. From germline, CDR1 is LGHNA and CDR2 YNFKEQ. The chain's CDR3 is CASSPSGPSYEQYF. The CDR3 nucleotides read TGTGCCAGCAGCCCTAGCGGGCCCTCCTACGAGCAGTACTTC.

The genes are TRBV19 and TRBJ1-2; D is unresolved. The germline V gene encodes CDR1 LNHDA and CDR2 SQIVND (reference sequence). The germline V and J ends were trimmed by 9 bases and 0 bases, with 11 bases remaining between them. The CDR3 runs 13 residues. The CDR3 sequence: CASRMRANYGYTF. DNA of the CDR3: TGTGCCAGCCGTATGAGGGCTAACTATGGCTACACCTTC.

V gene TRBV2 combines with J gene TRBJ2-1; possible D gene TRBD2, 5 bases. Germline CDR1 SNHLY, CDR2 FYNNEI. The V and J ends lost 11 bases and 0 bases respectively, with 20 bases between them. CDR3 length: 16 amino acids. CDR3 sequence (DNA): TGTGCCGGCCATAGACGCGGGTTTAGCTCCTACAATGAGCAGTTCTTC. Encoded protein: CAGHRRGFSSYNEQFF.

The V and J genes are TRBV5-1 and TRBJ2-3; D unresolved. Trimming stripped 4 bases from V and 0 bases from J, with 12 bases between. The germline V gene has CDR1 SGHRS and CDR2 YFSETQ. CDR3 length: 15 residues. The CDR3 here is CASSLRPPSTDTQYF. CDR3 sequence (DNA): TGCGCCAGCAGCCTACGTCCTCCGAGCACAGATACGCAGTATTTT.

The rearrangement uses TRBV4-1 and TRBJ2-1; TRBD1 is a possible D gene (6 bases). V lost 0 bases and J lost 8, with 17 bases in between. The CDR3 covers 16 residues. Germline values: CDR1 MGHRA, CDR2 YSYEKL. CDR3 DNA sequence: TGCGCCAGCAGCCAAGAAAGTCTACAGGGTATCGATGAGCAGTTCTTC. This translates into CASSQESLQGIDEQFF.

The gene calls are TRBV6-5 and TRBJ1-5; TRBD1 aligns across 9 bases. The germline V gene encodes CDR1 MNHEY and CDR2 SVGAGI. The CDR3 length is 15 residues. V trimming: 6 bases; J trimming: 7 bases; junction bases outside the gene matches: 10. CDR3 sequence: CASSPNRGPSQPQHF. Here the CDR3 DNA reads TGTGCCAGCAGCCCCAACAGGGGGCCAAGCCAGCCCCAGCATTTT.

This chain joins TRBV24-1 and TRBJ2-2, with 14 bases fitting TRBD2. The trim removed 4 bases at V and 3 bases at J, leaving 6 bases unmatched. The length of the CDR3 is 18 residues. Germline loops: CDR1 KGHDR, CDR2 SFDVKD. The CDR3: CATSEGLAGVRDTGELFF. CDR3 sequence (DNA): TGTGCCACCAGTGAGGGACTAGCGGGAGTTCGTGACACCGGGGAGCTGTTTTTT.

This clone was seen only a few times. V is TRBV10-1 and J is TRBJ2-1, with 10 nucleotides matching TRBD2. Unmatched junction bases numbered 8, after V lost 0 bases and J lost 6 bases. Per the germline V gene, CDR1 is WNHNN and CDR2 is SYGVQD (reference sequence). This CDR3 comprises 17 residues. CDR3: CASSESPLAGESNEQFF. The CDR3 bases are TGCGCCAGCAGTGAGTCGCCGCTAGCGGGAGAGTCCAATGAGCAGTTCTTC.